The sequence of this T cell receptor (beta chain) was determined in a study of early T cells in non-severe SARS-CoV-2 infection. Study overall: The sequenced material was bulk RNA from unsorted whole blood, and its chains were unpaired.

The protocol attached unique molecular identifiers to individual cDNA molecules. TCRdb analysed the 5' RACE reads with MiXCR anew, one entry per CDR3 protein. The repertoire holds tens of thousands of distinct CDR3 sequences, with approximately 13% as singletons. Study results and caveats: Database matching using VDJdb favored anti-spike CD8 responses, with private and CD4 specificities left missing.

This clonotype was seen ten or more times. Antigen specificity is unknown. The sequence derives from an adult who was a healthcare worker with PCR-confirmed SARS-CoV-2 infection or an uninfected control (not recorded which). Source material: whole blood.

This chain's CDR3 is CASSSGTGLSGANVLTF. The CDR3 DNA reads TGTGCCAGCAGCTCCGGGACAGGGCTCTCTGGGGCCAACGTCCTGACTTTC. The chain couples TRBV28 to TRBJ2-6; 9 nucleotides line up with TRBD1. Trimming at V came to 6 bases and at J to 0 bases, leaving 6 bases not matched to a gene. CDR1 is MDHEN, CDR2 SYDVKM, per germline. This CDR3 is built from 17 residues.